This TCR beta chain was recovered during a study of cytomegalovirus exposure and HLA in healthy donors (dated by TCRdb to about 2017). Notes on the research overall: In an earlier analysis of about 560 of the donors, around 300 Gb of sequence data and some 120 million unique TCR beta sequences from about 179 million T cells were reported. About 310 gigabases of sequencing data and around 87 million unique TCR sequences were included in an early release covering 500 to 750 HLA-typed donors. Of the roughly 400 genotyped donors, about 80% fell in the genetic ancestry cluster associated with self-reported Caucasian donors. The aim of the study was to test whether cataloging public T cell receptors could identify signatures of past pathogen exposure. Using immunosequencing, the study profiled T cell repertoires from 500 to 800 subjects and related those repertoires to cytomegalovirus serostatus. A separate validation cohort of over a hundred different subjects was used in addition to the approximately 640-subject first cohort. High-throughput TCR immunosequencing, statistical association of individual TCRs with disease status, and machine learning were combined to predict cytomegalovirus infection status. In a later analysis, previously published TCR beta repertoires from 666 donors were re-analyzed and high-resolution HLA genotyping was added so that TCR occurrence patterns could be studied. Rather than using new phenotypic data, the later analysis identified candidate immune exposures from TCR beta sequences and from how often those sequences occurred across donors. An earlier analysis of 587 of the donors used high-throughput TCR beta sequencing to judge whether each TCR beta V gene segment behaved as functional or pseudogenic. Alongside the repertoire data, information on donor age, sex, ethnicity and CMV serostatus was compiled. A later genetic analysis took genome-wide SNP genotypes for about 55% of the 666 donors and used that subset as a discovery cohort. All discovery cohort repertoires had been generated on a single sequencing platform. Both class I and class II loci were covered by HLA typing, at four-digit resolution. The number of donors typed differed by locus, with about 620-630 for A, B, C, DRB1 and DQB1, around 500 for DQA1, some 570 for DPA1, and some 450 for DPB1. Roughly five DR-DQ haplotypes were handled as single units for association and clustering because linkage in the cohort was strong. On average, around 240,000 unique TCR beta nucleotide sequences were sequenced per donor among several hundred genotyped donors of the cohort, with 15% to 20% of those sequences being non-productive.

The cohort consisted of 600 to 750 healthy bone marrow donors. All cohort members were sampled while nominally healthy, although unrecorded immune exposures were likely present. The donor was CMV seronegative and was included in the group of a few hundred seronegative cohort members. Every donor gave a peripheral blood sample, and the peripheral blood mononuclear cells from that sample were used for TCR beta sequencing. The Qiagen DNeasy Blood Extraction Kit was used to extract genomic DNA from the blood cell samples. Libraries were built with the immunoSEQ multiplex PCR assay. The multiplex PCR relied on a mix of 60 forward primers for TCR Vbeta segments and 13 reverse primers for TCR Jbeta segments. Amplification of the CDR3 region of rearranged TCR beta genes was performed with a multiplex PCR assay on genomic DNA. On the Illumina HiSeq System, the amplified TCR beta libraries were sequenced as 87-base-pair reads. In the paper's pipeline: A later analysis tallied 80 million to 95 million unique TCR beta chains across the roughly 610 repertoires, and 10 million to 11 million of those chains were shared by two or more donors. Raw reads were error-corrected and collapsed into unique sequences by a nearest-neighbor algorithm in which closely related sequences were merged to remove PCR and sequencing errors. Alignment of CDR3 sequences to IMGT reference sequences was used to assign V, D and J gene segments. For a sequence to be retained, a match of at least six nucleotides was required to both a V gene segment and a J gene segment. Rearrangements were called productive when the CDR3 lacked stop codons and stayed in frame with V and J; all others were non-productive. Following IMGT convention, CDR3 was defined as the stretch from the second conserved V-encoded cysteine up to the conserved J-encoded phenylalanine. The earlier analysis of approximately 500 of the donors excluded sequences that lacked an unambiguous match to a single V gene segment. In an earlier analysis of 587 of the donors, a V segment was called functional when productive rearrangements were above 56.7%, and segregating when the standard deviation between donors exceeded 5%. To diagnose cytomegalovirus status from the catalog of TCR beta chain sequences, a statistical classification framework was built. In a later analysis, V and J genes were assigned by comparing TCR nucleotide sequences against IMGT/GENE-DB human TR gene sequences. The TCRdist pipeline was used in a later analysis to assign CDR3 sequences and most-parsimonious VDJ recombination scenarios. In a later analysis, each TCR beta chain was defined by its CDR3 amino acid sequence together with its V-gene family, and reads lacking a unique V-gene family were excluded. As a way to deal with suspected cross-contamination and a sequencing artifact, a later analysis dropped 450 to 600 nucleotide sequences that were highly shared and had low generation probability. In a later analysis, a clonal expansion index for each public chain was calculated from normalized within-repertoire ranks of inferred template counts. Generation probabilities in a later analysis came from a VDJ recombination model fitted to out-of-frame rearrangements, and those results were checked against IGoR. In a later analysis, TCR-TCR, TCR-HLA and TCR-CMV co-occurrence was scored with hypergeometric tests, and a repertoire-size bias correction was applied to TCR pairs. In a later analysis, false discovery rates were estimated by permuting HLA or CMV assignments 20 times. A later analysis grouped co-occurring TCRs with DBSCAN, adding TCRdist sequence similarity when clustering within HLA-allele-positive subsets. For co-occurrence clustering, repertoires with fewer than 30,000 or more than 120,000 public chains were excluded, along with roughly 5 repertoires with anomalous nucleotide sharing. TCRdb's version of the immuneACCESS table is confined to in-frame rearrangements and falls short of the full clone set. An unresolved V gene accounts for under half of the shortfall where checked; the remainder is of unknown origin. Clonal size and the V and J genes are those of that table, whereas D and trimming came from the DNA. For this sample there are approximately 150,000 clones; roughly four fifths appear just once. The leading ten clones occupy 3.5% to 5% of the sample.

In the germline V gene, CDR1 corresponds to SGHRS and CDR2 to YFSETQ. Measured from the cysteine to the phenylalanine, the CDR3 is 14 residues long. The read is trimmed to its CDR3 DNA, 42 bases read in frame from base 1. V is cut by 6 bases and J by 11 bases, and the space between the germline ends is 18 bases. Broad study findings and their caveats: Most TCR sequences were seen in very few donors, while some public TCRs were found in many individuals. A further reported finding was that TCR beta sequences accurately predicted the HLA-A and HLA-B alleles for most subjects in the first cohort. A group of highly shared sequence variants was considered likely to be a technical artifact of the sequencing pipeline. A later analysis reported that several top co-occurrence clusters appeared linked to parvovirus B19, influenza, CMV and Epstein-Barr virus. The 87-base-pair reads could not distinguish some IMGT-functional V segments, including TRBV6-2 and TRBV6-3, so those segments were excluded. In the study, about 150 TCR beta chains were listed as associated with cytomegalovirus. V-gene and J-gene trimming of TCR beta chains was associated with a missense DCLRE1C variant in a later genetic analysis, and the association was replicated in an independent cohort. In an earlier analysis of 500 to 650 of the donors, most TCR beta V segments appeared in productive rearrangements about 87% or about 30% of the time, broadly matching IMGT annotations. In both the original and validation cohorts, the classifier was reported to diagnose cytomegalovirus status with high specificity and sensitivity. In a later analysis, most CMV-associated TCR beta chains were found to appear HLA-restricted, with HLA associations seemingly driven largely by CMV exposure. Because HLA typing was missing for some donors at each locus, association tests included only the typed subset. In a later analysis, HLA-associated TCR beta chains were found to be more clonally expanded and to have lower generation probabilities than equally common non-associated chains. Linkage disequilibrium might explain the correlated functional status among segregating V segments, but an unknown experimental factor could not be excluded. A later genetic analysis reported fewer N-insertions in productive TCRs among donors in an Asian-associated ancestry cluster than the roughly 620-donor mean. In a later analysis, the rate of TCR association differed among HLA loci, with DRB1 alleles having the most associated TCRs and HLA-C alleles having the fewest. When HLA alleles, especially DR and DQ, strongly co-occurred, TCR associations were difficult to assign to individual alleles. A later analysis associated roughly 17,000 TCR beta sequences with specific HLA alleles at a false discovery rate of 0.05. Three of the identified cytomegalovirus-associated TCR beta chains were confirmed in vitro to be specific for cytomegalovirus antigens. The cohort was sequenced for TCR beta chains only, and without alpha or paired-chain data the features that could be detected were limited. Sequencing depth was assumed to be roughly uniform across donors in the presence/absence analyses, though that assumption may not hold. The only immune exposure information available for the cohort was CMV serostatus. Because counts were too low, seventeen rarely observed V segments, including chromosome 9 orphons, were excluded from the earlier analysis of several hundred of the donors. According to the authors, the approach could potentially be generalized to other disease states and immunological phenotypes.

A word on this clone: Its antigen remains unidentified. Base qualities are missing; no much larger clone stands one base away.

This TCR derives from a man aged 40-49 years in good health and CMV-seronegative. The sample comprised PBMCs. The chain is assembled from TRBV5-1 and TRBJ1-6; the best D guess is TRBD1, with 5 bases matching. The DNA sequence is TGCGCCAGCACCCTGGATCCAGAAGGGGCACCCCTCCACTTT. It specifies CASTLDPEGAPLHF.